This is a list of T cell receptor beta chains from one sample in a study of T cell changes during pregnancy in multiple sclerosis. Only in-frame clones appear in the TCRdb table, and some are missing; sequencing was by immunoSEQ multiplex PCR. The sample lists just under 45,000 clones, about 96% occurring once. The sequencing used peripheral blood, collected in the second trimester of pregnancy. The receptor set was obtained from a female donor with multiple sclerosis, enrolled in a pregnancy study. Each CDR3 is given with its conserved first and last residue. D genes are given only for firm matches. Clone size, where shown, is once, few, many, or a class for clones that have expanded.

v_call	j_call	clone_size	d_call	cdr3_aa	cdr3_nt
TRBV4-1	TRBJ1-2	NA	TRBD1	CASTRSDRVHGYTF	TGCGCCAGCACCCGATCGGACAGGGTTCATGGCTACACCTTC
TRBV4-1	TRBJ1-2	once	NA	CASSQFSPGDYGYTF	TGCGCCAGCAGCCAATTTTCCCCGGGGGACTATGGCTACACCTTC
TRBV7-8	TRBJ1-3	once	TRBD1	CASSLDRGSGNTIYF	TGTGCCAGCAGCTTAGACAGGGGCTCTGGAAACACCATATATTTT
TRBV30	TRBJ2-1	NA	TRBD2	CAWVMGLAAYNEQFF	TGTGCCTGGGTTATGGGACTAGCGGCCTACAATGAGCAGTTCTTC
TRBV6-1	TRBJ2-1	NA	NA	CASSERVTGVSSYNEQFF	TGTGCCAGCAGTGAGCGGGTGACGGGGGTAAGCTCCTACAATGAGCAGTTCTTC
TRBV19	TRBJ2-7	few	NA	CASSIATGQSYEQYF	TGTGCCAGTAGTATAGCCACCGGACAGTCCTACGAGCAGTACTTC
TRBV18	TRBJ2-5	NA	NA	CASSPVQGRDQETQYF	TGTGCCAGCTCACCAGTCCAGGGTCGGGACCAAGAGACCCAGTACTTC
TRBV7-6	TRBJ2-1	NA	NA	CASSFATGVYDNEQFF	TGTGCCAGCAGCTTTGCGACGGGAGTATACGACAATGAGCAGTTCTTC
TRBV4-2	TRBJ2-3	NA	TRBD2	CASSQDSSGPTDTQYF	TGTGCCAGCAGCCAAGATTCTAGCGGACCCACAGATACGCAGTATTTT
TRBV7-2	TRBJ2-7	NA	NA	CASRHVGGRWEQYF	TGTGCCAGCAGGCATGTCGGGGGGCGTTGGGAGCAGTACTTC
TRBV28	TRBJ2-4	NA	NA	CASSFGGLAKNIQYF	TGTGCCAGCAGTTTCGGGGGACTAGCCAAAAACATTCAGTACTTC
TRBV7-9	TRBJ1-1	NA	TRBD1	CASSPGTGGLNTEAFF	TGTGCCAGCAGCCCCGGGACAGGGGGCCTGAACACTGAAGCTTTCTTT
TRBV15	TRBJ2-3	once	NA	CATSKYAGSFADTQYF	TGTGCCACCAGCAAGTATGCCGGGAGTTTCGCAGATACGCAGTATTTT
TRBV9	TRBJ1-3	NA	NA	CASSPLDKVGTIYF	TGTGCCAGCAGCCCCCTGGACAAGGTGGGCACCATATATTTT
TRBV6-5	TRBJ1-1	NA	TRBD1	CASSYRQGVKTEAFF	TGTGCCAGCAGTTACCGACAGGGAGTGAAAACTGAAGCTTTCTTT
TRBV4-1	TRBJ2-2	NA	NA	CASSQDKGARGGELFF	TGCGCCAGCAGCCAAGATAAAGGGGCGCGGGGCGGGGAGCTGTTTTTT